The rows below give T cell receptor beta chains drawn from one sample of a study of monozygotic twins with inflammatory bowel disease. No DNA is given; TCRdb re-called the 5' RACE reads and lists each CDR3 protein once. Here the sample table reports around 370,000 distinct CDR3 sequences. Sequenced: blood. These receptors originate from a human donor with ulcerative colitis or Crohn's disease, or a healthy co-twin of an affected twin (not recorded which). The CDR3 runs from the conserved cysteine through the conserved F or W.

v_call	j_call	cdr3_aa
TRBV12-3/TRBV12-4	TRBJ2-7	CASSSSDRGIPYEQYF
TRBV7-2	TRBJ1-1	CASSLVGDGEAFF
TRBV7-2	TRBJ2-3	CASSSGLPSTDTQYF
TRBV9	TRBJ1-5	CASSAGYGGWPQHF
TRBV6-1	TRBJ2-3	CASSPSGGRPDTQYF
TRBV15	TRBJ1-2	CATSPLGANYGYTF
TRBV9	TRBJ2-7	CASSRSGTGHEQYF
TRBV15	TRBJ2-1	CATSRGAGGSEQFF
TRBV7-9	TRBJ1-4	CASSLVGTTNEKLFF
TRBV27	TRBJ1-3	CASSPNVLSGNTIYF
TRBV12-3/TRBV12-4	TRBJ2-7	CASSLRPMGAYEQYF
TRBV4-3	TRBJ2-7	CASSQDRVAEGYEQYF
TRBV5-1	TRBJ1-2	CASSSGTLNYGYTF
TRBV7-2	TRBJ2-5	CASSPRRGVQETQYF
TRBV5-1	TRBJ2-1	CASSLFFGREQFF
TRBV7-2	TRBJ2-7	CASSLPPVYEQYF
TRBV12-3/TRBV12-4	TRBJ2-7	CASSLKGQGLYEQYF
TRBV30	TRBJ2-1	CAWSVGGLSSYNEQFF
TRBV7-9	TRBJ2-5	CASSSGLGPLEAQYF
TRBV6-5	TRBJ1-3	CATLQAPGNTIYF
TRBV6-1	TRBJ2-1	CASTVAGVSYNEQFF
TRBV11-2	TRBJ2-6	CASSLVNSGGYSGANVLTF
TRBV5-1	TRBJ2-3	CASTPRDFDTQYF
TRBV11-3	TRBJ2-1	CASSRDGSEQFF
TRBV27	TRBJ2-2	CASRKTGPPTGELFF
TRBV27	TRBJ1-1	CASSLQGIAEAFF
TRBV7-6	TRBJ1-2	CASSPWDREDGYTF
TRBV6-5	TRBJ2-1	CASSYSTPGTGIGYEQFF
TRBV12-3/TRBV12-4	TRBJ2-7	CASSLTTARDILSYEQYF
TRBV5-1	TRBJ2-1	CASSLTVSSYNEQFF
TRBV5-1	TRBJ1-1	CASSFLWGGNWEVNTEAFF
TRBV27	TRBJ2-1	CPQHKVDRPSSYNEQFF
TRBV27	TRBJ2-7	CASSALGTGVHEQYF
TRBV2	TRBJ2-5	CASREDTGGGETQYF
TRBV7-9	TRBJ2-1	CASSLLSGYNEQFF
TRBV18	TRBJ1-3	CASSPEQGISGNTIYF
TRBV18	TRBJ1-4	CASSTQGPTNEKLFF
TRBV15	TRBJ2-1	CATSRDGTTHNEQFF
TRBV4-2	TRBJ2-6	CASSQDRTSVGANVLTF
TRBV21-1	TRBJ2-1	CASSKDCLADYQYNEQFF
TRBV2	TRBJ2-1	CASMERLGLGQFF
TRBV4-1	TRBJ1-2	CASSQPPQGNYGYTF
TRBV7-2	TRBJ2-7	CASSYQTQLHSYEQYF
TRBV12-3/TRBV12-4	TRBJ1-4	CASSDIVGKLFF
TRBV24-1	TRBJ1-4	CATSAHGTAYSLEKLFF
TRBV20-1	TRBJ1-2	CSARATLRGDYGYTF
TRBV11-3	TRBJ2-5	CASSWDREETQYF
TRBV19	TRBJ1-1	CASSPRGGWTEAFF
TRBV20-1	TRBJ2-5	CSAGLAGAETQYF
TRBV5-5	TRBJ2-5	CASSLEIETQYF
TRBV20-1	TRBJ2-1	CSASLTSGGAFVNEQFF
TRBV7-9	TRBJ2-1	CAIPIRGDNEQFF
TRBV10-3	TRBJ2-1	CAISWTGEMNEQFF
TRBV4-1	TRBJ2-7	CASSQDLQGAGYEQYF
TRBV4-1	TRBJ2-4	CASSQERAGDIQYF
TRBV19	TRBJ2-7	CASSTKGHLIEQYF
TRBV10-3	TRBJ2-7	CAISGSGTQSYEQYF
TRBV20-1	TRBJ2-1	CSARMLAAPLKYNEQFF
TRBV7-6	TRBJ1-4	CASSLAAGEGSNEKLFF
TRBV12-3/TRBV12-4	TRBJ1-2	CASSLNTGSVFGYTF